Presented here are 3 T cell receptor beta chains from one specimen sequenced in a study of follicular helper T cells after annual influenza vaccination (dated by TCRdb to 2016 to 2017). The label giving this sample's time point can be read as: 2013-2014 season, 7 days after vaccination. Library creation used the immunoSEQ multiplex PCR assay. The table was pulled from immuneACCESS by TCRdb, which kept in-frame rearrangements only. Such tables lose some clones; where checked, under half of the loss comes from unresolved V genes, and the rest has no known cause. This sample has around 9,300 clones in its table, and 83% of those were observed once. The ten largest account for 3% to 3.5% of the sample. The sequencing used CXCR5+ CD38- circulating T follicular helper cells from blood, collected 7 days after influenza vaccination. Per the publication, the cell subset or site label means: circulating Tfh, non-naive CD4+CXCR5+PD-1+ (ICOS+CD38+ or ICOS-CD38-). Every receptor here comes from an adult who received the influenza vaccine.

This clone was found a few times. This chain joins TRBV7-2 and TRBJ2-7; unclear D gene. Looked up from germline, CDR1 is SGHTA and CDR2 is FQGNSA. CDR3 size: 14 residues. The ends were cut back, 5 bases at V and 2 bases at J, with 13 bases in the middle. The CDR3 coding sequence is TGTGCCAGCAGCCCGCAGAACAACCCCTACGAGCAGTACTTC. This gives the protein CASSPQNNPYEQYF.

This sequence joins TRBV18 and TRBJ1-2; 7 nucleotides agree with TRBD1. Germline assignment: CDR1 KGHSH and CDR2 LQKENI. This CDR3 has 13 amino acids. Germline trimming cut 3 bases from V and 10 bases from J; bases unmatched to any gene: 8. The DNA for the CDR3 is TGTGCCAGCTCACCGGGACAGTCCAGGGACTACACCTTC. Translating gives CASSPGQSRDYTF. Filled out from reference TRBV18 and TRBJ1-2, the complete variable domain reads NAGVMQNPRHLVRRRGQEARLRCSPMKGHSHVYWYRQLPEEGLKFMVYLQKENIIDESGMPKERFSAEFPKEGPSILRIQQVVRGDSAAYFCASSPGQSRDYTFGSGTRLTVV.

This sequence joins TRBV10-3 and TRBJ2-3; D is possibly TRBD1 (6 bases). Germline lookup yields CDR1 ENHRY and CDR2 SYGVKD. V was shortened by 10 bases and J by 6 bases, with 23 bases between the two germline ends. The CDR3 extends over 15 amino acids. The CDR3 is CASQDPQGVWDTQYF. CDR3 bases: TGTGCCAGCCAGGACCCACAGGGCGTTTGGGATACGCAGTATTTT.